A single sample gave rise to the 14 T cell receptor beta chains below, sequenced in a study of early T cells in non-severe SARS-CoV-2 infection (dated by TCRdb to 2020 to 2023). To prepare the library, 5' RACE was applied. The sample was run on a NextSeq 500. TCRdb trimmed public reads at Q25 via fastp, called clones via MiXCR and kept in-frame beta chains. A single entry per CDR3 protein holds the most common genes and DNA from its merged rows. The sample table shows 100,000 to 150,000 distinct CDR3 sequences, and about 16% are seen once. The ten largest account for less than 25% of the sample. The sample taken for sequencing was whole blood. The receptors stem from an adult who was a healthcare worker with PCR-confirmed SARS-CoV-2 infection or an uninfected control (not recorded which).

This sequence joins TRBV7-6 and TRBJ2-2, with D hard to call. The CDR3 is made up of 14 amino acids. Germline-derived CDR1 and CDR2 are SGHVS and FNYEAQ. V gave up 1 base and J gave up 6 bases, with 9 bases separating them. CDR3 protein: CASSLVPQSGELFF. The CDR3 coding sequence is TGTGCCAGCAGCTTAGTTCCTCAGTCCGGGGAGCTGTTTTTT.

This clonotype was picked up a small number of times. The chain is built from TRBV30 and TRBJ2-1; 12 nucleotides agree with TRBD2. The CDR3 has 13 residues. V was pared by 3 bases and J by 10 bases, with 4 bases of the junction left unmatched. Per germline, CDR1 GTSNPN and CDR2 SVGIG (reference sequence). The CDR3 DNA follows: TGTGCCTGGAGGGGACTAGCGGGTGAGGAGCAGTTCTTC. This codes for CAWRGLAGEEQFF.

This clonotype has ten or more counts. At one end the junction does not follow the germline gene, possibly because of a read error. The chain carries TRBV20-1 and TRBJ1-2; D is ambiguous. Germline V gene sequence: CDR1 DFQATT, CDR2 SNEGSKA (reference sequence). The CDR3 length is 12 residues. This CDR3 reads CSARDTKPSYLF. The CDR3 bases are TGCAGTGCTAGAGATACTAAGCCTTCTTATCTCTTC.

In this sample, this clonotype turned up a few times. The chain couples TRBV5-4 to TRBJ1-1; D is uncertain. The CDR3 sequence is 14 residues long. Deletions cut 0 bases from V and 3 bases from J, with 9 bases between. CDR1 is SGHNT, CDR2 YYREEE, per germline (reference sequence). CDR3 amino acids: CASSLAGADTEAFF. DNA of the CDR3: TGTGCCAGCAGCTTGGCCGGTGCCGACACTGAAGCTTTCTTT.

The genes are TRBV12-3 or TRBV12-4 and TRBJ1-1; TRBD1 might be the D (5 bases). There are 14 residues in the CDR3. The V and J ends lost 6 bases and 0 bases respectively, with 11 bases between them. The CDR3: CASSLTDMNTEAFF. The CDR3 nucleotides read TGTGCCAGCAGCCTGACAGATATGAACACTGAAGCTTTCTTT.

The CDR3 spells CASSPGGAYQETQYF. The CDR3 DNA is TGTGCCAGTAGTCCAGGGGGTGCCTACCAAGAGACCCAGTACTTC. The chain joins TRBV19 to TRBJ2-5, with 7 bases aligning to TRBD1. There are 15 residues in the CDR3. From germline, CDR1 is LNHDA and CDR2 SQIVND (reference sequence). J gave up 0 bases and V 5 bases, and 6 bases lay outside the gene matches.

The chain employs TRBV19 and TRBJ1-6; no definite D call. The germline V gene has CDR1 LNHDA and CDR2 SQIVND (reference sequence). V lost 5 bases, J lost 7 bases, and 6 bases lay in between. This CDR3 is 12 amino acids long. CDR3 residues: CASSVINSPLHF. Written as DNA, the CDR3 is TGTGCCAGTAGTGTGATAAATTCACCCCTCCACTTT. Using reference TRBV19 and TRBJ1-6 for the parts outside the CDR3, the full variable domain is DGGITQSPKYLFRKEGQNVTLSCEQNLNHDAMYWYRQDPGQGLRLIYYSQIVNDFQKGDIAEGYSVSREKKESFPLTVTSAQKNPTAFYLCASSVINSPLHFGNGTRLTVT.

The table lists this clonotype with a few counts. The rearrangement joins TRBV7-8 to TRBJ2-1; 9 bases fit TRBD2. CDR3 length: 16 amino acids. J lost 3 bases, V lost 3 bases, and 6 bases had no gene match. CDR1 and CDR2 (germline): SGHVS, FQNEAQ. The CDR3 sequence: CASSFALSGGYNEQFF. The CDR3 bases are TGTGCCAGCAGCTTCGCCCTTAGCGGGGGCTACAATGAGCAGTTCTTC.

This clonotype was seen at least ten times. This chain connects TRBV11-2 to TRBJ1-6, with D maybe TRBD1 (6 bases). This CDR3 comprises 18 residues. V lost 1 base and J lost 7, with 20 bases in between. Germline V gene data show CDR1 as SGHAT and CDR2 as FQNNGV. Here the CDR3 reads CASSLVAPTGLGNSPLHF. CDR3 nucleotides: TGTGCCAGCAGCTTAGTAGCCCCGACAGGTTTGGGAAATTCACCCCTCCACTTT.

The V call is TRBV20-1, the J call TRBJ1-1; D remains ambiguous. CDR1 and CDR2 from the germline V gene are DFQATT and SNEGSKA (reference sequence). Trimming took off 4 bases at V and 1 base at J, with 16 bases between the two ends. The CDR3 has 15 residues. The chain's CDR3 is CSATFRRTANTEAFF. CDR3 nucleotides: TGCAGTGCTACTTTCCGCAGGACGGCGAACACTGAAGCTTTCTTT.

This clonotype was observed a handful of times. The chain joins TRBV5-1 to TRBJ1-2, with D uncertain. Germline CDR1 is SGHRS and CDR2 is YFSETQ. CDR3 length: 13 amino acids. With 4 bases removed from V and 3 bases from J, the gap between germline ends came to 10 bases. The CDR3 spells CASSEQPDYGYTF. The CDR3 region has the DNA TGCGCCAGCAGCGAACAGCCAGACTATGGCTACACCTTC.

This clonotype was detected a few times. The V call is TRBV12-3 or TRBV12-4, the J call TRBJ2-2; the match to TRBD1 covers 8 bases. This CDR3 has 15 amino acids. With V trimmed by 6 bases and J by 6 bases, 9 bases remained unmatched. CDR3 in DNA: TGTGCCAGCAGCAGAGGACAGGGAGGACCCGGGGAGCTGTTTTTT. It specifies CASSRGQGGPGELFF.

This clonotype was recorded at least ten times. The CDR3 DNA is TGCAGTGCTAGTGGCGCGGGGGGGCAAGAGACCCAGTACTTC. This gives the protein CSASGAGGQETQYF. V and J are TRBV20-1 and TRBJ2-5, with 9 bases lining up with TRBD2. This CDR3 is 14 amino acids long. J was trimmed by 2 bases and V by 3 bases; bases with no gene match: 4. The germline gives CDR1 DFQATT, CDR2 SNEGSKA (reference sequence).

This clonotype was found a few times. The chain employs TRBV5-1 and TRBJ2-1, with D perhaps TRBD1 (6 bases). V was cut by 10 bases and J by 0 bases, with 11 bases left in between. Germline V gives CDR1 SGHRS, CDR2 YFSETQ. This CDR3 spans 13 amino acids. The CDR3 DNA reads TGCGCCTCAGGGGCTGACTCCTACAATGAGCAGTTCTTC. Amino acids: CASGADSYNEQFF.